This T cell receptor (beta chain) comes out of a study of post-analysis software for immune sequencing data. Study findings and constraints: Pronounced co-clustering by F measure was evident among identically batched samples. Five or six TRBV segments were significantly more frequent in patients than in controls. TRBV5-6, TRBV5-1 and TRBV20-1 were among these segments.

The V gene's germline CDR1 is SGHRS and CDR2 YFSETQ. Trimming removed 2 bases at V and 10 bases at J, with 22 bases between. The CDR3 length is 16 residues. This clonotype was observed a handful of times. Its specificity is not known. Researchers reported that TCR beta cDNA libraries carried unique molecular identifiers. TCRdb itself ran the PCR reads through MiXCR, one entry per CDR3 protein. The sample has under 200,000 distinct CDR3 sequences, 30% to 45% seen once. The origin of this receptor is a girl aged 5 to 17 with multiple sclerosis. The starting material was blood, obtained after autologous hematopoietic stem cell transplantation. This rearrangement joins TRBV5-1 to TRBJ2-1; perhaps TRBD2 as D (6 bases). CDR3 DNA sequence: TGCGCCAGCAGCTTAGCGGCGGGGCTCCTTATAGTGGAGCAGTTCTTC. Translating it yields CASSLAAGLLIVEQFF.